Described below is a single T cell receptor beta chain sequence and its context. Its antigen is not known. This record comes from a study of T cell repertoires and HLA-DP antigens. Across the whole study: Donors were two male and one female, aged 18-to-29 to 60-to-69.

Trimming pared 6 bases from V and 0 bases from J, leaving 6 bases between. Germline V gene sequence: CDR1 SNHLY, CDR2 FYNNEI. The CDR3 covers 13 residues. Assay used: immunoSEQ multiplex PCR; TCRdb lists only in-frame clones, some missing. The table shows about 89,000 clones, with more than 75% occurring only once. Study results and limitations: Naive and memory CD4+ cells were analysed together, not apart. Responder cells were total CD4+ cells with a HeLa antigen-presenting system. Against both alloantigens, CD137+ clonality was similar, approximately 0.4.

The chain couples TRBV2 to TRBJ1-3; D remains unclear. What was sequenced was CD4+ T cells from PBMCs. This receptor was identified in a man between 50 and 59 years old in good health and CMV-seronegative. CDR3 DNA sequence: TGTGCCAGCAGCGGCTTCTCTGGAAACACCATATATTTT. The encoded protein is CASSGFSGNTIYF.